This T cell receptor beta chain was sequenced for a study of early T cells in non-severe SARS-CoV-2 infection. Study details: Sequenced material consisted of bulk RNA (from unsorted whole blood), and chains were unpaired. Findings of the study overall: VDJdb matching, biased toward anti-spike CD8 responses, missed private and CD4 specificities.

The TCR library protocol attached unique molecular identifiers to the individual cDNA molecules. TCRdb reprocessed the 5' RACE reads with MiXCR, giving one entry per CDR3 protein. The repertoire holds about 71,000 distinct CDR3 sequences, with under 15% as singletons. V gave up 3 bases and J gave up 5 bases; unmatched junction bases: 0. This CDR3 has 14 amino acids. The germline V gene encodes CDR1 SGHTA and CDR2 FQGNSA. Remarks on this clonotype: Its antigen is still unknown.

The source of this sequence is an adult who was a healthcare worker with PCR-confirmed SARS-CoV-2 infection or an uninfected control (not recorded which). This sequence joins TRBV7-2 and TRBJ1-5; 11 nucleotides line up with TRBD1. The sequencing used whole blood, collected at baseline. CDR3 coding DNA: TGTGCCAGCAGCTTGGACAGGGGGCATCAGCCCCAGCATTTT. Translating gives CASSLDRGHQPQHF.